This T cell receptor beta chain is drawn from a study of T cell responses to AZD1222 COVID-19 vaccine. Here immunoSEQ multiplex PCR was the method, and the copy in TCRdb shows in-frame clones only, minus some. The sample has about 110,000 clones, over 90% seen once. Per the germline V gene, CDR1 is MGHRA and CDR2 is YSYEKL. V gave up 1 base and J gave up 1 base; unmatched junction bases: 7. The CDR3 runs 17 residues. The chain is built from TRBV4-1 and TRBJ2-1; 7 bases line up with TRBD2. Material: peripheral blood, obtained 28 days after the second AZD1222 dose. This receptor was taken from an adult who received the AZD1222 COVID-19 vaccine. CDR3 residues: CASSQALSGLSYNEQFF. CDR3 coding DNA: TGCGCCAGCAGCCAAGCCCTTAGCGGGCTATCCTACAATGAGCAGTTCTTC.